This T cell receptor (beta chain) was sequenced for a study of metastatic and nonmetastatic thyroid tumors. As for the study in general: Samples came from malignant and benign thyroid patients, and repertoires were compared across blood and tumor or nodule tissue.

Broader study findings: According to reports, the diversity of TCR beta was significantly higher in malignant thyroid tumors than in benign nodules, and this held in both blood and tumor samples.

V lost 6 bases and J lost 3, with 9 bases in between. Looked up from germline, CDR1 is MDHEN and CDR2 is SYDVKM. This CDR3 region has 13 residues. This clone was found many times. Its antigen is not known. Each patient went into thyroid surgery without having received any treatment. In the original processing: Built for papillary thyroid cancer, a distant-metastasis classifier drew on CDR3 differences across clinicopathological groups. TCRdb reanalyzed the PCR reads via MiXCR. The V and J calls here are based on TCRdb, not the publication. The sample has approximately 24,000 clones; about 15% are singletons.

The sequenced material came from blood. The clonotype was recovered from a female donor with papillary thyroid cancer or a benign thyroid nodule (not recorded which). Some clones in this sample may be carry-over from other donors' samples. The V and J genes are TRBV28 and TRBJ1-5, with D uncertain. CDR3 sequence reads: CASRGTPNQPQHF. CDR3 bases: TGTGCCAGCAGGGGTACCCCCAATCAGCCCCAGCATTTT.